Each of the 18 T cell receptor beta chains below was sequenced from the same sample in a study of blood T cell repertoires in COVID-19. Repertoires were generated with immunoSEQ multiplex PCR, while TCRdb's copy carries only in-frame clones and drops some. The sample yields roughly 170,000 clones, about 84% seen once. Sample: peripheral blood. The receptors originated from a human donor in a cohort sampled during active COVID-19.

The rearrangement uses TRBV19 and TRBJ1-5, with a tentative D call TRBD1 (5 bases). Germline assignment: CDR1 LNHDA and CDR2 SQIVND (reference sequence). V lost 4 bases to trimming and J lost 9 bases, with 13 bases between them. This CDR3 spans 13 amino acids. CDR3 sequence: CASSTTYQGPQHF. The CDR3 nucleotides read TGTGCCAGTAGTACCACCTATCAGGGGCCCCAGCATTTT.

Remarks on this clone: This sample includes further DNA sequences coding for the same CDR3. This rearrangement joins TRBV7-9 to TRBJ2-5, with D perhaps TRBD1 (5 bases). V gave up 3 bases and J gave up 2 bases, with 10 bases separating them. Germline V lookup: CDR1 SEHNR, CDR2 FQNEAQ (reference sequence). This CDR3 spans 14 amino acids. DNA of the CDR3: TGTGCCAGCAGCTTGAGACAGTCACAAGAGACCCAGTACTTC. This translates into CASSLRQSQETQYF.

The V and J genes are TRBV15 and TRBJ2-5; 15 nucleotides agree with TRBD2. Per germline, CDR1 LNHNV and CDR2 YYDKDF (reference sequence). The ends lost 4 bases at V and 4 bases at J; junction bases unmatched: 7. The length of the CDR3 is 17 residues. The CDR3: CATSTGLAGGPGETQYF. DNA for the CDR3: TGTGCCACCAGCACGGGACTAGCGGGGGGCCCGGGAGAGACCCAGTACTTC.

V gene TRBV6-4 combines with J gene TRBJ1-1, with 8 positions matching TRBD1. The germline gives CDR1 MRHNA, CDR2 SNTAGT. The CDR3 contains 15 residues. Losses at the gene ends were 5 bases for V and 5 bases for J; bases not matched to a gene: 10. Written as DNA, the CDR3 is TGTGCCAGCAGTTCAGGACAGGGAGGAAAAACTGAAGCTTTCTTT. This codes for CASSSGQGGKTEAFF.

This clone was seen once. The V gene is TRBV9, the J gene TRBJ2-7; D is unclear. Trimming pared 0 bases from V and 6 bases from J, leaving 13 bases between. The CDR3 totals 14 residues. Germline values: CDR1 SGDLS, CDR2 YYNGEE. CDR3 region: CASSVEQMGPEQYF. The CDR3 DNA is TGTGCCAGCAGCGTAGAGCAAATGGGCCCCGAGCAGTACTTC. The full variable domain, completed using reference TRBV9 and TRBJ2-7, is DSGVTQTPKHLITATGQRVTLRCSPRSGDLSVYWYQQSLDQGLQFLIQYYNGEERAKGNILERFSAQQFPDLHSELNLSSLELGDSALYFCASSVEQMGPEQYFGPGTRLTVT.

The chain combines TRBV5-1 with TRBJ2-1; D is undetermined. V was trimmed by 1 base and J by 0 bases, leaving 8 bases between them. The CDR3 spans 15 residues. CDR1 and CDR2 (germline): SGHRS, YFSETQ. CDR3 loop: CASSLLQSSYNEQFF. CDR3 in DNA: TGCGCCAGCAGCTTGTTACAGAGCTCCTACAATGAGCAGTTCTTC. Full variable domain (missing parts from reference TRBV5-1 and TRBJ2-1): KAGVTQTPRYLIKTRGQQVTLSCSPISGHRSVSWYQQTPGQGLQFLFEYFSETQRNKGNFPGRFSGRQFSNSRSEMNVSTLELGDSALYLCASSLLQSSYNEQFFGPGTRLTVL.

The J gene is TRBJ1-3, the V gene TRBV29-1; 8 bases map to TRBD1. This CDR3 is built from 16 residues. The trim removed 6 bases at V and 0 bases at J, leaving 10 bases unmatched. Germline CDR1 is SQVTM and CDR2 is ANQGSEA. The CDR3 sequence is CSVDGQGEGSGNTIYF. The CDR3 DNA sequence: TGCAGCGTGGACGGACAGGGCGAGGGCTCTGGAAACACCATATATTTT.

This clone was recorded only once. The chain employs TRBV11-2 and TRBJ2-7; D remains unclear. The V end was cut by 2 bases, the J end by 0 bases, with 8 bases between. Per the germline V gene, CDR1 is SGHAT and CDR2 is FQNNGV. CDR3 size: 14 residues. For the CDR3, the DNA is TGTGCCAGCAGCTTACAGGTCCTCTCCTACGAGCAGTACTTC. Protein sequence: CASSLQVLSYEQYF.

The chain is built from TRBV5-5 and TRBJ1-2; D possibly corresponds to TRBD1 (5 bases). The CDR3 has 13 residues. CDR1 is SGHKS, CDR2 YYEKEE, per germline (reference sequence). V was pared by 3 bases and J by 6 bases, with 12 bases between. For the CDR3, the DNA is TGTGCCAGCAGCTACAGGAGGGCCGATGGCTACACCTTC. This gives the protein CASSYRRADGYTF. Based on the CDR3 plus reference TRBV5-5 and TRBJ1-2, the full variable domain is DAGVTQSPTHLIKTRGQQVTLRCSPISGHKSVSWYQQVLGQGPQFIFQYYEKEERGRGNFPDRFSARQFPNYSSELNVNALLLGDSALYLCASSYRRADGYTFGSGTRLTVV.

The CDR3 sequence: CASTRLAGAENTDTQYF. CDR3 sequence (DNA): TGCGCCAGCACCCGACTAGCGGGGGCCGAAAACACAGATACGCAGTATTTT. The V and J genes are TRBV4-1 and TRBJ2-3; TRBD2 matches at 12 bases. In germline, CDR1 is MGHRA, CDR2 YSYEKL. Losses at the gene ends were 7 bases for V and 2 bases for J; bases not matched to a gene: 10. This CDR3 has 17 residues.

V is TRBV7-6 and J is TRBJ2-3, with 10 positions matching TRBD2. The length of the CDR3 is 17 residues. Germline loops: CDR1 SGHVS, CDR2 FNYEAQ. J gave up 1 base and V 0 bases, and 4 bases lay outside the gene matches. The CDR3 DNA sequence: TGTGCCAGCAGCTTAGCAACCGGGACTAGCGGCACAGATACGCAGTATTTT. As protein: CASSLATGTSGTDTQYF.

The chain uses TRBV19 and TRBJ1-1; no clear D. Trimming pared 0 bases from V and 6 bases from J, leaving 17 bases between. CDR1 is LNHDA and CDR2 is SQIVND in the germline V gene (reference sequence). The CDR3 is made up of 16 amino acids. The DNA for the CDR3 is TGTGCCAGTAGTATAGATCTTCCTTATGGGCGTTCTGAAGCTTTCTTT. The encoded protein is CASSIDLPYGRSEAFF.

V gene TRBV4-1 combines with J gene TRBJ1-5, with no clear D. Trimming cost V 1 base and J 1 base, with 14 bases left between them. From germline, CDR1 is MGHRA and CDR2 YSYEKL. This CDR3 comprises 17 residues. CDR3 sequence (DNA): TGCGCCAGCAGCCAAGTTGTTCCGGGTAGAAGCAATCAGCCCCAGCATTTT. Translated: CASSQVVPGRSNQPQHF.

The V and J genes are TRBV9 and TRBJ2-7, with 8 bases lining up with TRBD1. CDR3 length: 15 amino acids. V shed 1 base, J shed 4 bases, and the junction held 7 bases outside the gene matches. Germline CDR1 and CDR2: SGDLS and YYNGEE. The CDR3 bases are TGTGCCAGCAGCGTAACGGCAGGGGGCCGATACGAGCAGTACTTC. The encoded protein is CASSVTAGGRYEQYF.

The V gene is TRBV5-1, the J gene TRBJ2-2; no clear D. The CDR3 has 17 amino acids. Looked up from germline, CDR1 is SGHRS and CDR2 is YFSETQ. V was clipped by 1 base and J by 4 bases, with 17 bases between them. CDR3 nucleotides: TGCGCCAGCAGCTTGTCTCCGGATGGATCGGGCACCGGGGAGCTGTTTTTT. Protein sequence: CASSLSPDGSGTGELFF.

V is TRBV2 and J is TRBJ1-1, with TRBD1 matching over 10 bases. The CDR3 contains 13 residues. Germline V lookup: CDR1 SNHLY, CDR2 FYNNEI. V was clipped by 5 bases and J by 10 bases; unmatched bases: 7. The DNA of the CDR3 is TGTGCCAGCAGTTTCCCGGGACAGGGGCCAGCTTTCTTT. Its translation: CASSFPGQGPAFF.

The rearrangement uses TRBV6-5 and TRBJ2-7; 11 positions agree with TRBD2. With V trimmed by 2 bases and J by 4 bases, 7 bases remained unmatched. CDR1 MNHEY and CDR2 SVGAGI come from the germline V gene. The CDR3 is 16 amino acids. Here the CDR3 reads CASSYTLAGGQYEQYF. The CDR3, as DNA: TGTGCCAGCAGTTACACCCTAGCGGGGGGCCAATACGAGCAGTACTTC.

V usage is TRBV5-4 and J usage is TRBJ1-2; D unresolved. This CDR3 is built from 16 residues. Germline loops: CDR1 SGHNT, CDR2 YYREEE (reference sequence). The V gene lost 5 bases and the J gene lost 0 bases, with 17 bases spanning the gap. The chain's CDR3 is CASSQGPAGPNYGYTF. CDR3 in DNA: TGTGCCAGCAGTCAAGGCCCCGCGGGTCCTAACTATGGCTACACCTTC.